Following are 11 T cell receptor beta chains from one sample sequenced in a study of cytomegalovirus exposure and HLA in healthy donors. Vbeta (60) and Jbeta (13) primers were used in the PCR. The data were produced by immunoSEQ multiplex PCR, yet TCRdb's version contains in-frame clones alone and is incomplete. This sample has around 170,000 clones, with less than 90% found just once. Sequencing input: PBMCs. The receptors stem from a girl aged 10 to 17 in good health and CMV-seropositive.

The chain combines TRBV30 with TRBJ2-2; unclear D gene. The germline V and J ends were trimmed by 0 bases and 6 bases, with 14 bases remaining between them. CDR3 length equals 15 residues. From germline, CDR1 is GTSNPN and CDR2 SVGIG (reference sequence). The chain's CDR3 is CAWSVRGRWAGELFF. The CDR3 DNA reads TGTGCCTGGAGTGTACGTGGCAGGTGGGCCGGGGAGCTGTTTTTT.

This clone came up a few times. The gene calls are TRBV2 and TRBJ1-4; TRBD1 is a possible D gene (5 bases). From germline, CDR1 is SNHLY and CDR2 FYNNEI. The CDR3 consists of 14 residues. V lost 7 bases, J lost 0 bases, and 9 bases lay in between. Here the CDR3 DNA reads TGTGCCAGCACCCGACAGTCAACTAATGAAAAACTGTTTTTT. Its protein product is CASTRQSTNEKLFF.

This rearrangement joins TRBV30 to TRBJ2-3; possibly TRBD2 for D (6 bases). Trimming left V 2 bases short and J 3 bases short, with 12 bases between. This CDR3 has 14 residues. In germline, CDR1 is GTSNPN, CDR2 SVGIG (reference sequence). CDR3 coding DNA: TGTGCCTGGAGTCGACTAGGTGTGACAGATACGCAGTATTTT. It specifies CAWSRLGVTDTQYF.

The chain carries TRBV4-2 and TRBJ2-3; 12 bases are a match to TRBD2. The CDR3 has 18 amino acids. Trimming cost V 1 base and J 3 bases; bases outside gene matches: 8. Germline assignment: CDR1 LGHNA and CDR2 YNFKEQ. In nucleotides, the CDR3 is TGTGCCAGCAGCCAAGCTTTCCTAGCGGGAGGGCCGACAGATACGCAGTATTTT. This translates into CASSQAFLAGGPTDTQYF.

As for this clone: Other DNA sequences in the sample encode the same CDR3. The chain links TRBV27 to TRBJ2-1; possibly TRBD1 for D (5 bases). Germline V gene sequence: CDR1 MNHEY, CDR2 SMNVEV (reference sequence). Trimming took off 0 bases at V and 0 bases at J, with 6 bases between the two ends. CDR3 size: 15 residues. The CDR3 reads CASSLSRGSYNEQFF. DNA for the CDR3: TGTGCCAGCAGTTTATCTAGGGGCTCCTACAATGAGCAGTTCTTC.

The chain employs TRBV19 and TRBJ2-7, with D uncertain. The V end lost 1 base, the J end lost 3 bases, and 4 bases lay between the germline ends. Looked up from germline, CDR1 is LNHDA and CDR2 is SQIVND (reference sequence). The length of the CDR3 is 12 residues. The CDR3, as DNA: TGTGCCAGTAGTATAGGTCTCTACGAGCAGTACTTC. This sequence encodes CASSIGLYEQYF.

The chain's CDR3 is CASSTAGGTKTQYF. As DNA, the CDR3 is TGTGCCAGTAGTACGGCCGGGGGGACGAAGACCCAGTACTTC. The V and J genes are TRBV19 and TRBJ2-5, with 7 bases fitting TRBD2. CDR1 and CDR2 (germline): LNHDA, SQIVND (reference sequence). The V gene end was trimmed by 4 bases and the J gene end by 6 bases; junction bases not matched to a gene: 8. The CDR3 sequence is 14 residues long.

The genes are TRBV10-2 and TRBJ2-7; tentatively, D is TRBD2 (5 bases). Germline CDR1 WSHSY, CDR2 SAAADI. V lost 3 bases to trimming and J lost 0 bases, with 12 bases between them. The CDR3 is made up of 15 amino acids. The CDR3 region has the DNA TGCGCCAGCAGTGAATCGGGGAAACGCTCCTACGAGCAGTACTTC. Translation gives CASSESGKRSYEQYF.

The DNA of the CDR3 is TGTGCCAGCAGCTCCGGACAGAGGTATGGCTACACCTTC. It translates to CASSSGQRYGYTF. The chain links TRBV5-4 to TRBJ1-2, with D possibly TRBD1 on 6 matching bases. V gave up 3 bases and J gave up 5 bases, with 11 bases separating them. Germline V gene data show CDR1 as SGHNT and CDR2 as YYREEE (reference sequence). The CDR3 sequence is 13 residues long.

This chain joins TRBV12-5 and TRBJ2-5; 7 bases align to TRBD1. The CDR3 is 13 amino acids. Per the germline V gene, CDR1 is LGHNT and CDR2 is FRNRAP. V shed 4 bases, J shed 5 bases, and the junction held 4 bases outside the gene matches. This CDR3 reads CASGSGTDETQYF. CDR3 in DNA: TGTGCTAGTGGTTCTGGGACAGACGAGACCCAGTACTTC.

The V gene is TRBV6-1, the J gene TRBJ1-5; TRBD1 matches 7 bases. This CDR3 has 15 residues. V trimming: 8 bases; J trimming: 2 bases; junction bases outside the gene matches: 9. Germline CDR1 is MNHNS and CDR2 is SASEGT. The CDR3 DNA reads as TGTGCCAGCGGGCCAGGGGGGACAGGCAATCAGCCCCAGCATTTT. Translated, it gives CASGPGGTGNQPQHF.